The source of this T cell receptor (beta chain) is a study of blood T cell repertoires in COVID-19. The overall study: The United States, Italy and Spain were the sources of the acute and convalescent COVID-19 samples. T cells, B-cell-depleted T cells, or PBMCs provided the cDNA or gDNA that served as material.

In the study's own analysis: From reference gene primer amplification, estimates of nucleated cell counts were derived. The data were produced by immunoSEQ multiplex PCR, yet TCRdb's version contains in-frame clones alone and is incomplete. Clone size and V and J calls were adopted from that table, with D and trimming inferred from the DNA. Of about 76,000 clones listed, around 87% are singletons. Trimming cost V 5 bases and J 4 bases, with 17 bases left between them. Germline V gene lookup returns CDR1 LNHDA and CDR2 SQIVND (reference sequence). The CDR3 has 16 residues. V is TRBV19 and J is TRBJ2-2; D is perhaps TRBD2 (5 bases). The clonotype originates from a woman older than 75 with active or convalescent COVID-19. The sequencing sample was made of peripheral blood. CDR3 region: CASSLRGVYPTGELFF. CDR3 sequence (DNA): TGTGCCAGTAGTTTACGGGGTGTATACCCCACCGGGGAGCTGTTTTTT.